The next 27 T cell receptor beta chains were all read from a single sample in a study of cytomegalovirus exposure and HLA in healthy donors. Primers: 60 Vbeta forward and 13 Jbeta reverse. Profiled with immunoSEQ multiplex PCR; TCRdb holds only in-frame clones, not every one. The data contain around 200,000 clones, less than 80% of them singletons. Sequencing was performed on PBMCs. These TCRs come from a woman aged 25 to 39 in good health and CMV-seropositive.

The V call is TRBV30, the J call TRBJ2-5; 8 positions match TRBD1. The CDR3 extends over 13 amino acids. After removal of 4 bases from V and 1 base from J, the junction contained 2 bases not matched to a gene. Looked up from germline, CDR1 is GTSNPN and CDR2 is SVGIG (reference sequence). The CDR3 coding sequence is TGTGCCTGGACCGGACAGGGCCAAGAGACCCAGTACTTC. It is translated as CAWTGQGQETQYF.

The chain combines TRBV6-6 with TRBJ1-3; D gene ambiguous. The germline V gene has CDR1 MNHNY and CDR2 SVGAGI (reference sequence). V lost 0 bases, J lost 2 bases, and 5 bases lay in between. This CDR3 spans 14 amino acids. This chain's CDR3 is CASSYSTAGNTIYF. The CDR3 DNA sequence: TGTGCCAGCAGTTACTCAACGGCTGGAAACACCATATATTTT.

The chain joins TRBV6-1 to TRBJ1-5; TRBD1 agrees at 9 bases. Germline V CDR1 and CDR2: MNHNS, SASEGT. V was clipped by 4 bases and J by 7 bases; unmatched bases: 2. The CDR3 extends over 13 amino acids. CDR3 sequence reads: CASSGQGEQPQHF. CDR3 coding DNA: TGTGCCAGCAGTGGACAGGGGGAGCAGCCCCAGCATTTT.

The V call is TRBV28, the J call TRBJ2-7; tentative D call: TRBD1 (6 bases). CDR3 size: 16 residues. V lost 3 bases and J 3 bases, leaving 18 bases between the germline ends. Per germline, CDR1 MDHEN and CDR2 SYDVKM. CDR3 protein: CASSFPTGTPYYEQYF. The CDR3 coding sequence is TGTGCCAGCAGTTTCCCAACCGGGACACCCTACTACGAGCAGTACTTC.

In its sample, this clone was seen once. The V and J genes are TRBV11-3 and TRBJ2-7; the match to TRBD1 covers 7 bases. Germline CDR1 is SGHNT and CDR2 is YENEEA. The V segment lost 1 base and the J segment 7 bases; nucleotides outside the gene matches: 10. CDR3 length: 15 amino acids. In DNA form, the CDR3 reads TGTGCCAGCAGCTTAGGATACAGGGGAATGAGGGAGCAGTACTTC. Amino acids: CASSLGYRGMREQYF.

This clone was observed a handful of times. This rearrangement joins TRBV6-1 to TRBJ2-7, with D possibly being TRBD2 (6 bases). The CDR3 sequence is 15 residues long. Trimming stripped 8 bases from V and 2 bases from J, with 19 bases between. Germline V CDR1 and CDR2: MNHNS, SASEGT. The CDR3 DNA reads TGTGCCAGCCTGAAACTAGAGGGCGGGACCTACGAGCAGTACTTC. Translation: CASLKLEGGTYEQYF.

This sequence joins TRBV30 and TRBJ2-1; 12 nucleotides match TRBD2. This CDR3 is 13 amino acids long. With V trimmed by 4 bases and J by 10 bases, 5 bases remained unmatched. The germline V gene encodes CDR1 GTSNPN and CDR2 SVGIG (reference sequence). Written as DNA, the CDR3 is TGTGCCTGGACTAGCGGGAGGGTAAGGGAGCAGTTCTTC. Translation: CAWTSGRVREQFF.

The rearrangement links TRBV9 to TRBJ2-1; the D gene is possibly TRBD2 (6 bases). V lost 2 bases and J 8 bases, leaving 17 bases between the germline ends. This CDR3 contains 15 residues. Per the germline V gene, CDR1 is SGDLS and CDR2 is YYNGEE. This chain's CDR3 is CASSVGGLGLDEQFF. Here the CDR3 DNA reads TGTGCCAGCAGCGTGGGGGGACTCGGGTTAGATGAGCAGTTCTTC.

The rearrangement uses TRBV9 and TRBJ1-2, with TRBD1 identical over 7 bases. Losses at the gene ends were 4 bases for V and 6 bases for J; bases not matched to a gene: 6. The CDR3 sequence is 13 residues long. CDR1 is SGDLS, CDR2 YYNGEE, per germline. CDR3 nucleotides: TGTGCCAGCAGCACTGGGACAGCCCATGGCTACACCTTC. It yields the protein CASSTGTAHGYTF.

The chain couples TRBV19 to TRBJ1-4; D is ambiguous. Deletions cut 3 bases from V and 7 bases from J, with 15 bases between. Germline V gene lookup returns CDR1 LNHDA and CDR2 SQIVND (reference sequence). The CDR3 is 15 amino acids. The CDR3 spells CASSISVGDREKLFF. CDR3 DNA: TGTGCCAGTAGTATTTCGGTCGGGGATCGTGAAAAACTGTTTTTT.

The gene calls are TRBV5-6 and TRBJ1-1; D remains ambiguous. The CDR3 runs to 17 residues. Trimming cost V 7 bases and J 0 bases, with 22 bases left between them. CDR1 SGHDT and CDR2 YYEEEE come from the germline V gene. The CDR3 here is CASHRNGANYMNTEAFF. The CDR3 DNA reads as TGTGCCAGCCACCGGAATGGAGCAAACTACATGAACACTGAAGCTTTCTTT.

The chain is built from TRBV5-8 and TRBJ2-5, with D maybe TRBD2 (6 bases). This CDR3 has 13 residues. Germline CDR1 SGHTS, CDR2 YDEGEE. The CDR3 nucleotides read TGTGCTTCAAAGGTCGGAGGGGAGGAGACCCAGTACTTC. It codes for CASKVGGEETQYF.

V and J are TRBV21-1 and TRBJ2-1; the D call of TRBD2 is as the table states it, not checked on the DNA. TRBV21-1 corresponds to a pseudogene. This CDR3 comprises 15 residues. CDR3 loop: CASEAKAGSYNEQFF. In DNA form, the CDR3 reads TGTGCCTCCGAGGCAAAAGCGGGGTCCTACAATGAGCAGTTCTTC.

This chain joins TRBV27 and TRBJ2-7; D perhaps matches TRBD1 (5 bases). The CDR3 is made up of 15 amino acids. From germline, CDR1 is MNHEY and CDR2 SMNVEV (reference sequence). Trimming removed 3 bases at V and 0 bases at J, with 12 bases between. As DNA, the CDR3 is TGTGCCAGCAGTTTTCAGGGATTTACCTCCTACGAGCAGTACTTC. It yields the protein CASSFQGFTSYEQYF.

This chain uses TRBV6-1 with TRBJ2-7; TRBD1 agrees at 8 bases. Germline loops: CDR1 MNHNS, CDR2 SASEGT. The CDR3 has 14 amino acids. V lost 4 bases to trimming and J lost 3 bases; unmatched junction nucleotides: 5. CDR3 sequence reads: CASSVRDRIYEQYF. The CDR3 DNA sequence: TGTGCCAGCAGTGTCCGGGACAGGATCTACGAGCAGTACTTC.

The rearrangement joins TRBV11-2 to TRBJ2-1, with 9 bases aligning to TRBD2. From germline, CDR1 is SGHAT and CDR2 FQNNGV. This CDR3 contains 14 residues. The junction had 8 bases not matched to a gene; V was cut back by 4 bases and J by 10 bases. The CDR3 here is CASSSGTSSSEQFF. The CDR3 DNA reads as TGTGCCAGCAGCTCCGGGACTAGCTCGAGCGAGCAGTTCTTC.

This clone was detected a few times. The chain links TRBV2 to TRBJ1-1; D perhaps matches TRBD1 (5 bases). The length of the CDR3 is 12 residues. Trimming removed 8 bases at V and 5 bases at J, with 12 bases between. Germline CDR1 is SNHLY and CDR2 is FYNNEI. The CDR3 sequence: CASVREGTEAFF. The CDR3 DNA reads TGTGCCAGCGTCAGGGAAGGGACTGAAGCTTTCTTT.

The chain employs TRBV29-1 and TRBJ1-2, with 7 nucleotides matching TRBD1. This CDR3 is built from 13 residues. Germline-derived CDR1 and CDR2 are SQVTM and ANQGSEA. J was trimmed by 7 bases and V by 4 bases; bases with no gene match: 9. DNA of the CDR3: TGCAGCGTTGTGGCAGGGGGTGATCGTGGCTACACCTTC. This codes for CSVVAGGDRGYTF.

The rearrangement uses TRBV25-1 and TRBJ1-3; D possibly corresponds to TRBD1 (6 bases). The V end was cut by 1 base, the J end by 4 bases, with 20 bases between. From germline, CDR1 is MGHDK and CDR2 SYGVNS. The CDR3 is made up of 18 amino acids. This CDR3 is CASSEFEAVKGDGNTIYF. The CDR3 DNA reads as TGTGCCAGCAGTGAATTCGAGGCGGTAAAGGGGGACGGAAACACCATATATTTT.

The table lists this clone with a few counts. The CDR3 nucleotides read TGCAGCGTTGTAGGAGGGGATGGTGAAGTTGGCTACACCTTC. Protein product: CSVVGGDGEVGYTF. The chain employs TRBV29-1 and TRBJ1-2; D might be TRBD1 (5 bases). The V gene lost 4 bases and the J gene lost 7 bases, with 19 bases spanning the gap. In germline, CDR1 is SQVTM, CDR2 ANQGSEA. CDR3 size: 14 residues.

The genes are TRBV4-3 and TRBJ2-7, with a possible D match to TRBD1 (5 bases). This CDR3 is 14 amino acids long. V gave up 0 bases and J gave up 3 bases, with 9 bases separating them. CDR1 is LGHNA and CDR2 is YSLEER in the germline V gene. The CDR3: CASSQEKGFYEQYF. As DNA, the CDR3 is TGCGCCAGCAGCCAAGAAAAGGGGTTCTACGAGCAGTACTTC.

The J gene is TRBJ1-2, the V gene TRBV9; TRBD1 is a possible D gene (6 bases). The CDR3 consists of 14 residues. V lost 5 bases and J 6 bases, leaving 17 bases between the germline ends. Germline V gives CDR1 SGDLS, CDR2 YYNGEE. The CDR3 protein is CASRGVGGMDGYTF. The CDR3 DNA sequence: TGTGCCAGCAGGGGGGTTGGGGGCATGGATGGCTACACCTTC. Together with reference TRBV9 and TRBJ1-2, the CDR3 gives the full variable domain: DSGVTQTPKHLITATGQRVTLRCSPRSGDLSVYWYQQSLDQGLQFLIQYYNGEERAKGNILERFSAQQFPDLHSELNLSSLELGDSALYFCASRGVGGMDGYTFGSGTRLTVV.

The genes are TRBV4-1 and TRBJ2-7, with D possibly TRBD2 on 6 matching bases. The CDR3 is 15 residues long. The germline CDR1 and CDR2 sequences are MGHRA and YSYEKL. The V end lost 5 bases, the J end lost 1 base, and 15 bases lay between the germline ends. The DNA for the CDR3 is TGCGCCAGCAGCAAGGAGGGAGATACGTCCTACGAGCAGTACTTC. Its protein product is CASSKEGDTSYEQYF.

The chain recombines TRBV5-1 with TRBJ1-4; TRBD1 matches at 10 bases. CDR1 and CDR2 (germline): SGHRS, YFSETQ. Trimming removed 5 bases from V and 7 bases from J; junction bases left unmatched: 5. The length of the CDR3 is 14 residues. CDR3 region: CASRAGQGFEKLFF. DNA of the CDR3: TGCGCCAGCAGGGCGGGACAGGGGTTTGAAAAACTGTTTTTT.

The J gene is TRBJ2-5, the V gene TRBV7-9, with 16 nucleotides matching TRBD2. The CDR3 spans 18 residues. The trim removed 4 bases at V and 2 bases at J, leaving 7 bases unmatched. Germline V lookup: CDR1 SEHNR, CDR2 FQNEAQ (reference sequence). This CDR3 is CASSSSGLAGGLQETQYF. The CDR3 coding sequence is TGTGCCAGCAGCTCCTCGGGACTAGCGGGAGGGCTACAAGAGACCCAGTACTTC.

This clone was seen just once. The rearrangement joins TRBV25-1 to TRBJ2-7; 9 nucleotides align to TRBD1. CDR1 is MGHDK, CDR2 SYGVNS, per germline. This CDR3 spans 15 amino acids. V shed 3 bases, J shed 6 bases, and the junction held 9 bases outside the gene matches. The CDR3 DNA is TGTGCCAGCAGTGATCCAACAGGGGGCGCGGGCGAGCAGTACTTC. Its translation is CASSDPTGGAGEQYF.

The V and J genes are TRBV5-1 and TRBJ1-2; 8 positions match TRBD1. Per the germline V gene, CDR1 is SGHRS and CDR2 is YFSETQ. J was trimmed by 8 bases and V by 1 base; bases with no gene match: 13. This CDR3 spans 16 amino acids. The CDR3, as DNA: TGCGCCAGCAGCTTGACTTTCAACAGGGGGAGTGGAGGCTACACCTTC. This encodes CASSLTFNRGSGGYTF.